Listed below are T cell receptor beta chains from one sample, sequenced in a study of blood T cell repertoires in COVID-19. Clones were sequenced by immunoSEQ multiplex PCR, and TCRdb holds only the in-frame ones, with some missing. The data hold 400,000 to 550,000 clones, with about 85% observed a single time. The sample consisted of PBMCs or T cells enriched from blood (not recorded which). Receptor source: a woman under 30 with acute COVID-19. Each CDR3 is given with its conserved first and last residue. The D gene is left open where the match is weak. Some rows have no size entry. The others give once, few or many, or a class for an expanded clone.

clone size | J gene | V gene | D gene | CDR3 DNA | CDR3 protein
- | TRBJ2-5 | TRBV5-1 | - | TGCGCCAGCAGCCGACAGGGAGGCCAAGAGACCCAGTACTTC | CASSRQGGQETQYF
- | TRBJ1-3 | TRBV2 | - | TGTGCCAGCAGTGGGTCGACAGCTTCTGGAAACACCATATATTTT | CASSGSTASGNTIYF
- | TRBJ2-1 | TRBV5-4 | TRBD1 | TGTGCCAGCAGCTTTCGAAGGACAGGGGCGCGAGATGAGCAGTTCTTC | CASSFRRTGARDEQFF
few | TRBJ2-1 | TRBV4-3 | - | TGCGCCAGCAGCCACCAGTTAGGTCTAGCGACGGGGAATGAGCAGTTCTTC | CASSHQLGLATGNEQFF
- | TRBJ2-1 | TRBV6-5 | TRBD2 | TGTGCCAGTAGTAGCGGGCTTACCTACAATGAGCAGTTCTTC | CASSSGLTYNEQFF
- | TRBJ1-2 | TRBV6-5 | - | TGTGCCAGCAGTTTCCGGGGGGATGGCTACACCTTC | CASSFRGDGYTF
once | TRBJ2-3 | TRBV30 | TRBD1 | TGTGCCTGGAGTGCGACAGGGGCCGGTTCGGATACGCAGTATTTT | CAWSATGAGSDTQYF
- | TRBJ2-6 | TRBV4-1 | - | TGCGCCAGCAGGAGTCAGGCTGGGGCCAACGTCCTGACTTTC | CASRSQAGANVLTF
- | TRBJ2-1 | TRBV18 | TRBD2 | TGTGCCAGCTCACCCAGGACTAGCGCCTTTTTGAATGAGCAGTTCTTC | CASSPRTSAFLNEQFF
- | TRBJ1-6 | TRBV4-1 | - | TGCGCCAGCAGCCAAGATGAGCGGACAGCGGATTCACCCCTCCACTTT | CASSQDERTADSPLHF
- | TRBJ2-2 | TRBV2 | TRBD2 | TGTGCCAGCAGCGGGAGACTAGCGGGGAACACCGGGGAGCTGTTTTTT | CASSGRLAGNTGELFF
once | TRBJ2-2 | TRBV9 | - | TGTGCCAGCAGCGTTACCTCCAGAACCGGGGAGCTGTTTTTT | CASSVTSRTGELFF
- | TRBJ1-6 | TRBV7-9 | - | TGTGCCAGCAGCCCGGGGACTGGAAATAATTCACCCCTCCACTTT | CASSPGTGNNSPLHF
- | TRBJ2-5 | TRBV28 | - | TGTGCCAGCACAGTGCAAGAGACCCAGTACTTC | CASTVQETQYF
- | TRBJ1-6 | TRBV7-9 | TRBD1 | TGTGCCAGCAGCGGCCGGGACAGCTATTCACCCCTCCACTTT | CASSGRDSYSPLHF
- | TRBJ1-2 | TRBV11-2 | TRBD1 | TGTGCCAGCAGCTTATTACAGGGGGGATCCGAGCGGTGGGACTTC | CASSLLQGGSERWDF
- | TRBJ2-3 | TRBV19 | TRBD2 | TGTGCCAGTAGGTTTAGCGGGGGGAGAGATACGCAGTATTTT | CASRFSGGRDTQYF
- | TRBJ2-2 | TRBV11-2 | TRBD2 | TGTGCCAGCAGCAAGACTAGCGGGAACACCGGGGAGCTGTTTTTT | CASSKTSGNTGELFF
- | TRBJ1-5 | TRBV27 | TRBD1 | TGTGCCAGCAGTCCGGACAGGGGCCAGCCCCAGCATTTT | CASSPDRGQPQHF
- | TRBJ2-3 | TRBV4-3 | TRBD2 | TGCGCCAGCAGCCAAGATGTGCGGGAGGAATCCGGGACAGATACGCAGTATTTT | CASSQDVREESGTDTQYF
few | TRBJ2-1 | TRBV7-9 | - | TGTGCCAGCAGCTATTCTTTTAGTGAGCAGTTCTTC | CASSYSFSEQFF
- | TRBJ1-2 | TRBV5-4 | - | TGTGCCAGCAGCCTGAACAACAGGGACTATGGCTACACCTTC | CASSLNNRDYGYTF
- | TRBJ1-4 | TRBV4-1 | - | TGCGCCAGCAGCCAAGGGGAGAGGGCGGAAAAACTGTTTTTT | CASSQGERAEKLFF
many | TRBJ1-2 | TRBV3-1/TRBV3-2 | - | TGTGCCAGCAGCCACCAATCTCGACAGGTCTATGGCTACACCTTC | CASSHQSRQVYGYTF
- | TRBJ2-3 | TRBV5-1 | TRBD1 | TGCGCCAGCAGCCCCCGGACAGGAGATACGCAGTATTTT | CASSPRTGDTQYF
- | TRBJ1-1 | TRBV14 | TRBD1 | TGTGCCAGCAGCGCCCGGGACAGGGTAGACACTGAAGCTTTCTTT | CASSARDRVDTEAFF
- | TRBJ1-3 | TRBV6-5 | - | TGTGCCAGAAGGGGGAGTAGATTTAAAAGAAACACCATATATTTT | CARRGSRFKRNTIYF
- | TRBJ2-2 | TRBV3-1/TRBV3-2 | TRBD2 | TGTGCCAGCAGCCAACACCTCGGGACTAGTCGAGGGACAGGGGAGCTGTTTTTT | CASSQHLGTSRGTGELFF
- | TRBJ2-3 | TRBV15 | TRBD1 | TGTGCCACTAGGACCGGGACAGGGGGCCCAGATACGCAGTATTTT | CATRTGTGGPDTQYF
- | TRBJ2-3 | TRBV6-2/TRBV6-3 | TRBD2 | TGTGCCAGCAGCGGGGGGTACACAGATACGCAGTATTTT | CASSGGYTDTQYF
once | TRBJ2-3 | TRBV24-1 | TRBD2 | TGTGCCACCAGTGACCCTAGCGGGGGGGCCAGAGATACGCAGTATTTT | CATSDPSGGARDTQYF
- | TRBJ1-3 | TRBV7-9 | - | TGTGCCAGCAGCCCGGACAGCCACTCTGGAAACACCATATATTTT | CASSPDSHSGNTIYF
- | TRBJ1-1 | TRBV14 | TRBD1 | TGTGCCAGCAGCCAGGACAGGGTGAAAGCTTTCTTT | CASSQDRVKAFF
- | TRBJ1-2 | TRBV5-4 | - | TGTGCCAGCAGCTTGGGGACAGAAAACTATGGCTACACCTTC | CASSLGTENYGYTF
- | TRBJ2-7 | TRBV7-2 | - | TGTGCCAGCAGCCGGGGGAGGGGAGGGGGGGAGCAGTACTTC | CASSRGRGGGEQYF
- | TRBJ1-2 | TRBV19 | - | TGTGCCAGTAGTCCGGGGGGGGTTCGCCTTAACTATGGCTACACCTTC | CASSPGGVRLNYGYTF
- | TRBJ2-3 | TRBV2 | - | TGTGCCAGCAGTGAAGCGCGCGTCACGGGAGATACGCAGTATTTT | CASSEARVTGDTQYF
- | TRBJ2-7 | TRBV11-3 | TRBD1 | TGTGCCAGCAGCAGACAGGGAAGCTCCTACGAGCAGTACTTC | CASSRQGSSYEQYF
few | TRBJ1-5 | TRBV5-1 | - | TGCGCCAGCAGCGCAGGCGCGGGGGCGGATCAGCCCCAGCATTTT | CASSAGAGADQPQHF